This T cell receptor beta chain was sequenced in a study of graft-versus-host responses after intestinal transplantation. Whole-study context: Multivisceral, liver-intestinal, or isolated intestinal grafts were transplanted into recipients. Every one of the recipients received anti-thymocyte globulin induction and afterwards took tacrolimus and steroids for roughly three years.

Points from the study as a whole: Early post-transplant declines in HvG were associated with peak levels of circulating GvH clones. GvH clones surfaced in recipient marrow, some emerging earlier in ileum or blood.

Assay used: immunoSEQ multiplex PCR; TCRdb lists only in-frame clones, some missing. The sample lists 130,000 or so clones, 85% to 95% seen once, with approximately 0.2% in the top ten. Trimming stripped 6 bases from V and 4 bases from J, with 9 bases between. Germline V gives CDR1 SNHLY, CDR2 FYNNEI. The CDR3 is made up of 13 amino acids. As to this clone: What it recognizes is unknown.

The chain carries TRBV2 and TRBJ2-2; D is unclear. The clonotype was recovered from a human donor who received an intestinal transplant. The sample was unstimulated CD4+ T cells sorted from spleen or lymph node cells, taken before intestinal transplant. The CDR3 here is CASRGLITGELFF. The CDR3 DNA reads as TGTGCCAGCAGGGGGTTGATCACCGGGGAGCTGTTTTTT.